What follows describes a single T cell receptor (beta chain). Its antigen is currently unknown. This sample is drawn from a study of CD8+CD57+ T cells in acquired aplastic anemia. Notes on the study in general: Statistical testing detected no significant gap in CD8+ Simpson's diversity between patients and controls. Twenty-nine CD8+ CDR3 sequences were shared between patients and controls.

Genomic DNA served as template for TCR beta VDJ and CDR3 profiling. TCRdb redid the calling of the reads with MiXCR, one entry per CDR3 protein. The profile shows more than 150,000 distinct CDR3 sequences, around 50% of them singletons. Patients selected for sequencing had displayed CD8+CD57+ cell expansion by flow cytometry. At the time of blood sampling, patients had not yet received any therapy. V gave up 2 bases and J gave up 0 bases; unmatched junction bases: 6. The CDR3 is 16 residues long. Germline loops: CDR1 MNHNS, CDR2 SASEGT. This receptor was obtained from a human donor with aplastic anemia. The rearrangement uses TRBV6-1 and TRBJ1-1; 7 nucleotides match TRBD1. The sample comprised sorted CD4+, CD8+, or CD8+CD57+ T cells (not recorded which) from PBMCs. The chain's CDR3 is CASSERDSLMNTEAFF. CDR3 sequence (DNA): TGTGCCAGCAGTGAAAGGGACAGTCTGATGAACACTGAAGCTTTCTTT.